This T cell receptor (beta chain) was observed in a study of T cell responses to AZD1222 COVID-19 vaccine. The study's findings and limits: The repertoires were collected only after the peak T cell response.

Assay: immunoSEQ multiplex PCR; the TCRdb copy retains only in-frame clones and omits some. The sample has around 160,000 clones, around 88% seen once. On this clone itself: Its antigen is unidentified.

Sequencing used peripheral blood, obtained on day 0 of AZD1222 vaccination. The origin of this receptor is an adult in good health.

The CDR3 here is CASSQIAGGGETQYF. CDR3 in DNA: TGTGCCAGCAGCCAAATAGCGGGAGGCGGAGAGACCCAGTACTTC. This chain uses TRBV5-8 with TRBJ2-5; 10 bases fit TRBD2. The CDR3 loop spans 15 amino acids. V lost 4 bases and J lost 4; bases outside the gene matches: 7. Looked up from germline, CDR1 is SGHTS and CDR2 is YDEGEE.